This T cell receptor beta chain appears in the sequencing data of a study of T-cell reconstitution after alpha-beta-depleted transplantation in children. This clonotype was recorded a few times. As yet, its antigen is unknown. Findings and caveats of the study: By about two months after transplant, alpha-beta T cells reportedly arose from several hundred graft clones that had expanded. The origin of high day-60 TCRbeta diversity in some patients lay in surviving recipient T cells and thymic progenitors. A year had passed since transplant, and T-cell counts and diversity by then came mostly from newly produced T cells.

During its preparation, the TCRbeta library received unique molecular identifiers. Each CDR3 protein is one row after TCRdb ran MiXCR on the PCR reads. The table has around 300,000 distinct CDR3 sequences, approximately 23% seen once; the top ten hold roughly 9.8%. The CDR3 covers 19 residues. Germline CDR1 reads LGHDT; CDR2 reads YNNKEL (reference sequence). The V segment lost 0 bases and the J segment 0 bases; nucleotides outside the gene matches: 11. The sequencing here drew on PBMCs, mostly from graft donor cells, taken 180 days after TCRalphabeta/CD19-depleted stem cell transplant. The chain has TRBV3-1 and TRBJ2-1; TRBD2 aligns across 7 bases. The source of this sequence is a male patient aged 5 to 17 who had a stem cell transplant for acute lymphoblastic leukemia, so the T cells may come from the graft donor. The CDR3 region has the DNA TGTGCCAGCAGCCAAGAAAGGCTAGCGGCCCTGCGCTCCTACAATGAGCAGTTCTTC. Residues: CASSQERLAALRSYNEQFF.